Below are 2 T cell receptor beta chains sequenced from a single sample in a study of cytomegalovirus exposure and HLA in healthy donors. Researchers ran the PCR with 60 Vbeta and 13 Jbeta primers. Clones were read by immunoSEQ multiplex PCR, and TCRdb kept only the in-frame ones, dropping some. The sample holds 180,000 or so clones, approximately 85% seen once. Input material: PBMCs. Receptors originate from a woman aged 50 to 60 in good health and CMV-seropositive.

V and J are TRBV5-6 and TRBJ1-2; D is unclear. This CDR3 spans 13 amino acids. Deletions cut 0 bases from V and 10 bases from J, with 13 bases between. Germline V CDR1 and CDR2: SGHDT, YYEEEE. CDR3 nucleotides: TGTGCCAGCAGCTTGGTAATTGAGGGTGTCTACACCTTC. This translates into CASSLVIEGVYTF.

J is TRBJ2-7 and V is TRBV7-9; the D gene is possibly TRBD1 (6 bases). Germline V lookup: CDR1 SEHNR, CDR2 FQNEAQ (reference sequence). V lost 5 bases and J 1 base, leaving 12 bases between the germline ends. The CDR3 totals 14 residues. The CDR3 reads CASSARGTSYEQYF. In DNA form, the CDR3 reads TGTGCCAGCAGCGCCAGAGGGACATCCTACGAGCAGTACTTC.